This is a list of T cell receptor beta chains from one sample in a study of T cells after yellow fever vaccination. TCRdb fed the 5' RACE reads into MiXCR, producing one record per CDR3 protein. The sample carries 200,000 to 300,000 distinct CDR3 sequences, approximately 13% recorded once. The material sequenced was CD4+ T cells sorted from PBMCs, taken 45 days after the yellow fever booster vaccination. These TCRs come from a man younger than 40 who received the YFV17D yellow fever vaccine. CDR3s include the opening cysteine and the closing phenylalanine or tryptophan.

J gene,V gene,CDR3 protein
TRBJ2-7,TRBV20-1,CSARGTSGRAYEQYF
TRBJ2-5,TRBV7-2,CASSLAGAGISETQYF
TRBJ1-5,TRBV5-1,CGSSADSNQPQHF
TRBJ2-7,TRBV5-1,CASSLEGYIRGEQYF
TRBJ2-6,TRBV24-1,CATSAPESGANVLTF
TRBJ2-1,TRBV20-1,CSARSPNRYNEQFF
TRBJ2-1,TRBV5-1,CASGGRTSRSDNEQFF
TRBJ2-7,TRBV20-1,CSARDIAGAYEQYF
TRBJ2-7,TRBV20-1,CSANPRTGTSGSYEQYF
TRBJ2-2,TRBV6-2/TRBV6-3,CASSYSPIPPRELFF
TRBJ1-1,TRBV5-5,CASSLLGPATEAFF
TRBJ2-3,TRBV29-1,CSVRKPPDTQYF
TRBJ2-7,TRBV6-5,CASSYSKGAYEQYF
TRBJ1-1,TRBV12-3/TRBV12-4,CASSSIDRWMNTEAFF
TRBJ2-6,TRBV5-1,CASSWVVGANVLTF
TRBJ2-7,TRBV12-3/TRBV12-4,CASSLDLASNEQYF
TRBJ2-1,TRBV7-9,CASSSPSGGDYNEQFF
TRBJ2-7,TRBV20-1,CSASKGGTYEQYF